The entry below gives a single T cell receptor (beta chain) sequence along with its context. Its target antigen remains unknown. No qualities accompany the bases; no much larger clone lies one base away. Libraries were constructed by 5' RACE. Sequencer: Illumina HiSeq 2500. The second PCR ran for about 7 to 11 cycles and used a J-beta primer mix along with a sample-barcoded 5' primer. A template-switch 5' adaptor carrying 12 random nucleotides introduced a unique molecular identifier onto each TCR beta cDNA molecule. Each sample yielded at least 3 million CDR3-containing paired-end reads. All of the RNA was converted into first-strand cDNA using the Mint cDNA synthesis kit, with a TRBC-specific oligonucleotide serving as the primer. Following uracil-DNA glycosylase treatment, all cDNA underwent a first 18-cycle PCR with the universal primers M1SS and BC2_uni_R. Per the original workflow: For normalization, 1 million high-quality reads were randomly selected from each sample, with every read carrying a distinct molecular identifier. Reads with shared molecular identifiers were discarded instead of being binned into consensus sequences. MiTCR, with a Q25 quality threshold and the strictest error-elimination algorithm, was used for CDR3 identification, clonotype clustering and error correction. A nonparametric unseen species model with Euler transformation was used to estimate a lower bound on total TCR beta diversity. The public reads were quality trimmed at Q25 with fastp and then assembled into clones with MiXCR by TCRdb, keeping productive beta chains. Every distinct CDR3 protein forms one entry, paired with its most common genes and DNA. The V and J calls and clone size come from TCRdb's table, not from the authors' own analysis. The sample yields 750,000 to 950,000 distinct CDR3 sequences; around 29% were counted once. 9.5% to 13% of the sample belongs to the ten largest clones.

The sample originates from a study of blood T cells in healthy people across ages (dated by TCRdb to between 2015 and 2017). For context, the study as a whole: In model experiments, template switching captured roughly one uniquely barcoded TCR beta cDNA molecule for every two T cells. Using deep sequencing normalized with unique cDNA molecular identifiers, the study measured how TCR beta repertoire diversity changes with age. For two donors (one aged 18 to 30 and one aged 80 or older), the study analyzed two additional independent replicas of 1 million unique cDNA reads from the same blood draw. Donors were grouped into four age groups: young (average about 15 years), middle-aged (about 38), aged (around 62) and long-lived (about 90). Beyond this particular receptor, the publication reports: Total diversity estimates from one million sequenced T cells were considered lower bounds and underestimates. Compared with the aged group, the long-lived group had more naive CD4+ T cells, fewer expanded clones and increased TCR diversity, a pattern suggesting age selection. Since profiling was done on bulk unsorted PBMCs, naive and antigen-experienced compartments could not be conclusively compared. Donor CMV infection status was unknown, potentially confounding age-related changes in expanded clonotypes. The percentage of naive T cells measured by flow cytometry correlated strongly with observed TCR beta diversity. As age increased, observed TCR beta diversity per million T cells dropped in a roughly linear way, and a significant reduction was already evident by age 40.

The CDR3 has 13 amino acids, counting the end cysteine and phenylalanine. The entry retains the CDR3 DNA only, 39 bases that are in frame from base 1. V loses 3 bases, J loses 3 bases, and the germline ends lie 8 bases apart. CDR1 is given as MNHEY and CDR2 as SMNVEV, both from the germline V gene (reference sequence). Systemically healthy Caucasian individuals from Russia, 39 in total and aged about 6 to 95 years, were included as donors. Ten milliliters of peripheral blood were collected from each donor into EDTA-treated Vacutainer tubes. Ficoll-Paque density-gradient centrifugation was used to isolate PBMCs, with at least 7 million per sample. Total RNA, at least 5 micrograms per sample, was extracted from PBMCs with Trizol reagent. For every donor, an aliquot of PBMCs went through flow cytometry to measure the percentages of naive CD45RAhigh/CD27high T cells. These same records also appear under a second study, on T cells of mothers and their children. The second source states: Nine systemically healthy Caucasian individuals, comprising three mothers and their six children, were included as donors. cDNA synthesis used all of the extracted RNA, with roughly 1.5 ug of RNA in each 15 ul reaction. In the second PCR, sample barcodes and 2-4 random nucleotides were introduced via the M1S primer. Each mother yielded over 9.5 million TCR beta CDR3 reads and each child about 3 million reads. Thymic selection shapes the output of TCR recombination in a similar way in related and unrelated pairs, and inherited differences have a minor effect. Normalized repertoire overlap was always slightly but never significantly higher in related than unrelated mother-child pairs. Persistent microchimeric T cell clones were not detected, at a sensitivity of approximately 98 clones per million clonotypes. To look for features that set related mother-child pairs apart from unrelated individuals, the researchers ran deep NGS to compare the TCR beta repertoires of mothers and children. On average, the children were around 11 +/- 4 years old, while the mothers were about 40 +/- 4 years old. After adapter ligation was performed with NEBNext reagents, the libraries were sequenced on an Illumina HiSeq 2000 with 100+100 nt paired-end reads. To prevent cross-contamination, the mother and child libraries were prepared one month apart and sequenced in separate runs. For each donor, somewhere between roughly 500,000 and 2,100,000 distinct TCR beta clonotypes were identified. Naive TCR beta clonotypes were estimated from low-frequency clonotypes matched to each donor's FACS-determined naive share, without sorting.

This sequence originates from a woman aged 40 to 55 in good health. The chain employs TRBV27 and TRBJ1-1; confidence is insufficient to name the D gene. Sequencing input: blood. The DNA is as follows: TGTGCCAGCAGTTTCAATCCAGACACTGAAGCTTTCTTT. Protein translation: CASSFNPDTEAFF.